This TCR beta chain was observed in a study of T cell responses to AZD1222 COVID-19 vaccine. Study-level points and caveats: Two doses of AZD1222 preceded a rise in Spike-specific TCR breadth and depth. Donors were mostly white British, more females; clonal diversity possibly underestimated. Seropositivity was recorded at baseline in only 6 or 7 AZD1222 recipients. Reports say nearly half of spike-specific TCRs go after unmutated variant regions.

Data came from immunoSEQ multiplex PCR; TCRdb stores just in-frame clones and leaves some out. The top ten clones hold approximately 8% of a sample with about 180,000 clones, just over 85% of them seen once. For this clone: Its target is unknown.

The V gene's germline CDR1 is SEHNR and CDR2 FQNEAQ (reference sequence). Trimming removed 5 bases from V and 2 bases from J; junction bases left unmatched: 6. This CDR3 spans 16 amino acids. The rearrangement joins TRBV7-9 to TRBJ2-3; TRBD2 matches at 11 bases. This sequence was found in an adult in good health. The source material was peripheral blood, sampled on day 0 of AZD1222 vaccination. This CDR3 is CASSPWGLAATDTQYF. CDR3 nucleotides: TGTGCCAGCAGCCCGTGGGGACTAGCGGCCACAGATACGCAGTATTTT.